The table lists the clone carrying this TCR beta chain with a count of one. Other DNA sequences of this sample code for an identical CDR3. CDR3 length: 15 residues. J was trimmed by 5 bases and V by 3 bases; bases with no gene match: 6. Germline CDR1 reads SGHAT; CDR2 reads FQNNGV. The sample comes from a study of blood T cell repertoires in COVID-19. About the research overall: Spain, Italy and the United States supplied samples that represented acute and convalescent COVID-19. Sources were T cells, B-cell-depleted T cells, or PBMCs; the material itself was cDNA or gDNA.

Produced via immunoSEQ multiplex PCR; TCRdb's table is partial and in-frame only. The data show about 73,000 clones, around 67% seen once. The source of this sequence is a man aged 55 to 69 with acute or convalescent COVID-19. The sequenced material came from peripheral blood. This chain uses TRBV11-2 with TRBJ2-5; TRBD1 agrees at 10 bases. CDR3 loop: CASSLTGGRQETQYF. The CDR3 bases are TGTGCCAGCAGCTTGACAGGGGGCCGGCAGGAGACCCAGTACTTC.